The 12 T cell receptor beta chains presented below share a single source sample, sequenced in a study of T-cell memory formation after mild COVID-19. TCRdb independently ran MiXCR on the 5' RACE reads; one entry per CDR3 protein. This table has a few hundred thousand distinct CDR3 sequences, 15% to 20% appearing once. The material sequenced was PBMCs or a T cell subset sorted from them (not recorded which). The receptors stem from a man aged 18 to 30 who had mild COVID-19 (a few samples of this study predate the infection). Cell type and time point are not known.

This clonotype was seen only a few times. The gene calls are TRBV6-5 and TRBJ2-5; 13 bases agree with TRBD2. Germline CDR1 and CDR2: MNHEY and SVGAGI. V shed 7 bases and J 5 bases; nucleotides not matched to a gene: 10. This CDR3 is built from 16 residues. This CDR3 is CASIPTSGGARETQYF. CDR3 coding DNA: TGTGCCAGCATACCTACTAGCGGGGGGGCCAGGGAGACCCAGTACTTC.

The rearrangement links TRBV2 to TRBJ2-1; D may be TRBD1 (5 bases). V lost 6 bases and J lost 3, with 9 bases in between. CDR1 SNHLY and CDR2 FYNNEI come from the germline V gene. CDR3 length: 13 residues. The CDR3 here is CASRIDSYNEQFF. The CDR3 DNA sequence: TGTGCCAGCAGGATAGACAGCTACAATGAGCAGTTCTTC.

CDR3 DNA: TGTGCCAGCAGCACTAGCGGCCGAGAAGATACGCAGTATTTT. As protein: CASSTSGREDTQYF. The rearrangement links TRBV9 to TRBJ2-3, with 8 bases aligning to TRBD2. Losses at the gene ends were 4 bases for V and 5 bases for J; bases not matched to a gene: 6. Germline CDR1 is SGDLS and CDR2 is YYNGEE. The CDR3 is 14 residues long.

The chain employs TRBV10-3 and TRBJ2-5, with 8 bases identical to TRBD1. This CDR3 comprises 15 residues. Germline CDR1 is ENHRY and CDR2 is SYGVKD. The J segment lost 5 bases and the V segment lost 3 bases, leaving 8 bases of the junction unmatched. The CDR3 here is CAISDYQGARETQYF. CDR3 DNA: TGTGCCATCAGTGACTACCAGGGGGCAAGGGAGACCCAGTACTTC.

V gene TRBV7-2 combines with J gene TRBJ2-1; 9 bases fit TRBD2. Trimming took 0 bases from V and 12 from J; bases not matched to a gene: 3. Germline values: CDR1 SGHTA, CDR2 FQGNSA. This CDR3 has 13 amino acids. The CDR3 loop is CASSLALLAGQFF. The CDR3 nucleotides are TGTGCCAGCAGCTTAGCCCTACTAGCGGGGCAGTTCTTC.

The CDR3 sequence: CASRNGVPYEQYF. The CDR3, as DNA: TGTGCCAGCCGTAACGGGGTTCCCTACGAGCAGTACTTC. V gene TRBV6-6 combines with J gene TRBJ2-7; maybe TRBD2 (5 bases). With 8 bases removed from V and 2 bases from J, the gap between germline ends came to 13 bases. The CDR3 extends over 13 amino acids. The germline V gene encodes CDR1 MNHNY and CDR2 SVGAGI (reference sequence).

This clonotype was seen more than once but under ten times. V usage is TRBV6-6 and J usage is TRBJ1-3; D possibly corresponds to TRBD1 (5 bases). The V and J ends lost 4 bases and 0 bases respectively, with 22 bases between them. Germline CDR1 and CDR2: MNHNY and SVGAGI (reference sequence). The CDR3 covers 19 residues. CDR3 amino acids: CASSSLRGQHIYSGNTIYF. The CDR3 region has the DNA TGTGCCAGCAGTTCCCTTCGAGGACAACACATTTACTCTGGAAACACCATATATTTT.

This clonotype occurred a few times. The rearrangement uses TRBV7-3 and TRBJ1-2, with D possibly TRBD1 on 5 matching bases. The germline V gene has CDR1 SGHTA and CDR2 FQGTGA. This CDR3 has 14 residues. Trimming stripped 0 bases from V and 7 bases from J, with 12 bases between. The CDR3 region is CASSLTADGAGYTF. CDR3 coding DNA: TGTGCCAGCAGCTTAACGGCGGATGGGGCTGGCTACACCTTC.

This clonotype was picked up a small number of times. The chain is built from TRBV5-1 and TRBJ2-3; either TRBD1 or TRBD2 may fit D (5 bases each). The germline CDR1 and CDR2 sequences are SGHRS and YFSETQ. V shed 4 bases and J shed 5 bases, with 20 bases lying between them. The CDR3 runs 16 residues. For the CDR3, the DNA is TGCGCCAGCAGCGGGGCGGTACTAGGCAGTAGAGATACGCAGTATTTT. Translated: CASSGAVLGSRDTQYF.

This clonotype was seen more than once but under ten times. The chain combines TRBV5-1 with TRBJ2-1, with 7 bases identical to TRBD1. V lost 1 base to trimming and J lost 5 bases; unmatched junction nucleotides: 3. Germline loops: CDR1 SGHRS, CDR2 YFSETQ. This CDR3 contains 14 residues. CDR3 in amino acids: CASSLRDSHNEQFF. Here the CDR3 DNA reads TGCGCCAGCAGCTTGCGGGACAGCCACAATGAGCAGTTCTTC.

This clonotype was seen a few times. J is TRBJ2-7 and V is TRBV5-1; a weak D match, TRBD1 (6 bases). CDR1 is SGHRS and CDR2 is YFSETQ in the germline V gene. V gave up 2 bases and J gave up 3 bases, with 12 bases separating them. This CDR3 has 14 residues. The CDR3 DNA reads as TGCGCCAGCAGCTTCGGGACAACTTTCTACGAGCAGTACTTC. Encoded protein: CASSFGTTFYEQYF.

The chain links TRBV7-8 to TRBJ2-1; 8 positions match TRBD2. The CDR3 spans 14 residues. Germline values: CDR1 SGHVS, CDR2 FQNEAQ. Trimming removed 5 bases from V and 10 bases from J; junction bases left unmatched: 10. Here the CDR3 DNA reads TGTGCCAGCAGCCCACGGACTAGCTCCAAGGAGCAGTTCTTC. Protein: CASSPRTSSKEQFF.